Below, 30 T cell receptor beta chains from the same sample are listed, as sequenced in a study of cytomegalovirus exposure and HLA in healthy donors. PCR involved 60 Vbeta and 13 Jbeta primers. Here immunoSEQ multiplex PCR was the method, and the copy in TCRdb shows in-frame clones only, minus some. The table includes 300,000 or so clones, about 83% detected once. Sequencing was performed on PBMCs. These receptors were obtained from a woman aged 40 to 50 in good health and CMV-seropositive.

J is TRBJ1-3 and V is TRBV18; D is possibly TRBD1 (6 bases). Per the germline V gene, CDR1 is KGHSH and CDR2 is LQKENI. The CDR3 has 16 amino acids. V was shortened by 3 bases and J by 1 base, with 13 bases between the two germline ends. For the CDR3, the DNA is TGTGCCAGCTCACCGGGCCAGGGGAATTCTGGAAACACCATATATTTT. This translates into CASSPGQGNSGNTIYF.

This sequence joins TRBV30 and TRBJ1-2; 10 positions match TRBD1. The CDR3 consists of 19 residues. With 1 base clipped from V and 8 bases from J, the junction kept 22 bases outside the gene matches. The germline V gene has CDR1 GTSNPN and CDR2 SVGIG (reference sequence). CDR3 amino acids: CAWSATVLLGQGKVNGYTF. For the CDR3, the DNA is TGTGCCTGGAGTGCCACCGTCTTACTGGGACAGGGGAAGGTTAACGGCTACACCTTC.

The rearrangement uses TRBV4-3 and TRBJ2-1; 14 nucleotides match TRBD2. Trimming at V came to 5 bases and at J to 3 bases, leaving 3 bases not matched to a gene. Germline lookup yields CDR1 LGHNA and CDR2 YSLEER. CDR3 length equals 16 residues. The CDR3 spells CASSKGLAGDYNEQFF. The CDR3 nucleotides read TGCGCCAGCAGCAAGGGACTAGCGGGAGACTACAATGAGCAGTTCTTC.

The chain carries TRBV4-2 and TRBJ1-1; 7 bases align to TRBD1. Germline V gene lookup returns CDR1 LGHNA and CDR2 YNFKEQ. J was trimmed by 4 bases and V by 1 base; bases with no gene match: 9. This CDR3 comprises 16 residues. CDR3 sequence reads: CASSQVERPGGTEAFF. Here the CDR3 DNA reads TGTGCCAGCAGCCAAGTAGAAAGGCCAGGGGGCACTGAAGCTTTCTTT.

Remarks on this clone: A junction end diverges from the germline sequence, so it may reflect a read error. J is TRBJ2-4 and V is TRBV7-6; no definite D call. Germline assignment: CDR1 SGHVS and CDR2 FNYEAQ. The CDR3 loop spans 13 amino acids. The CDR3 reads CASSPPGQNSQYF. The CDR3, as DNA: TGTGCCAGCAGCCCGCCAGGCCAAAACAGTCAGTACTTC.

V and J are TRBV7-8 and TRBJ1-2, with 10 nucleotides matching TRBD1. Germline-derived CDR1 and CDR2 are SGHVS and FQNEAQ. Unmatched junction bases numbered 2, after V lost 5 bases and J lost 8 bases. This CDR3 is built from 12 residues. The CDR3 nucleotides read TGTGCCAGCAGCCGGGACAGGGGAGGCTACACCTTC. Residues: CASSRDRGGYTF.

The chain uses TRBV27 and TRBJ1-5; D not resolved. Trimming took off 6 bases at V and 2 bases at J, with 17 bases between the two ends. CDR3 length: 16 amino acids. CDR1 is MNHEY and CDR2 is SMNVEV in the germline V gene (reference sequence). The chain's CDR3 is CASRAGVRLGNQPQHF. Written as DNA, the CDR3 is TGTGCCAGCAGAGCCGGGGTCCGCTTAGGCAATCAGCCCCAGCATTTT.

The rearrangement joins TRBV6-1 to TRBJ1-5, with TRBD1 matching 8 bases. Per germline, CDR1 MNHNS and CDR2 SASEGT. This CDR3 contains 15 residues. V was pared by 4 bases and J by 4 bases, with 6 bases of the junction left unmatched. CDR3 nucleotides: TGTGCCAGCAGTGTAGAGACAGGGGCTAATCAGCCCCAGCATTTT. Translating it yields CASSVETGANQPQHF.

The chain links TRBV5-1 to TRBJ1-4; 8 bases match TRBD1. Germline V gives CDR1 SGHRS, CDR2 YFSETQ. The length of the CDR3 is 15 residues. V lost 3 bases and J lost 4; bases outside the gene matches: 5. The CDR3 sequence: CASSYQTGVNEKLFF. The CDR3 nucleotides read TGCGCCAGCAGCTACCAGACAGGGGTTAATGAAAAACTGTTTTTT.

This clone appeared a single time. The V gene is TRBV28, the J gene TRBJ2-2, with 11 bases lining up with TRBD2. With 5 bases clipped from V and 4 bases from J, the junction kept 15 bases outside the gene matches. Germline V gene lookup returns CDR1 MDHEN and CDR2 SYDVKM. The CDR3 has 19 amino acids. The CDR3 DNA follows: TGTGCCAGCAGTCTCAGGACAGGGACCGGGACTAGCGGCACCGGGGAGCTGTTTTTT. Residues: CASSLRTGTGTSGTGELFF.

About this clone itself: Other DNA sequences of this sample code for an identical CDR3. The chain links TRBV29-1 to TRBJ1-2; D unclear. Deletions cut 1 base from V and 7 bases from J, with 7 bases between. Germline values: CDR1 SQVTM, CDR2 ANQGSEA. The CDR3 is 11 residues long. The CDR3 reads CSVEGRGGYTF. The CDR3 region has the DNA TGCAGCGTTGAAGGACGGGGTGGCTACACCTTC.

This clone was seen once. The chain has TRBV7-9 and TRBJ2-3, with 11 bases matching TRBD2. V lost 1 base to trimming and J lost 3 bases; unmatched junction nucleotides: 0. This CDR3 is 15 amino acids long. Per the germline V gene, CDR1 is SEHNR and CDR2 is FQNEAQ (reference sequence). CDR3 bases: TGTGCCAGCAGCTTAGTAGCGGGAGGGACAGATACGCAGTATTTT. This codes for CASSLVAGGTDTQYF.

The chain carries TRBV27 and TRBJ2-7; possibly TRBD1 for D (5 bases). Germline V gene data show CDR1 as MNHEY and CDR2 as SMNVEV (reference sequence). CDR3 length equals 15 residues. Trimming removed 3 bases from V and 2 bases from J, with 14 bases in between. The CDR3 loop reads CASSFIPDTPYEQYF. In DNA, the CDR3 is TGTGCCAGCAGTTTCATCCCGGACACCCCCTACGAGCAGTACTTC.

CDR3: CASSLEGVGGGYTF. In DNA, the CDR3 is TGTGCCAGCAGCCTCGAGGGCGTAGGGGGCGGCTACACCTTC. This chain connects TRBV11-3 to TRBJ1-2; TRBD1 agrees at 7 bases. The CDR3 runs to 14 residues. CDR1 and CDR2 from the germline V gene are SGHNT and YENEEA. J lost 8 bases, V lost 5 bases, and 11 bases had no gene match.

CDR3 sequence: CASSPFIGTNEKLFF. The CDR3 DNA is TGTGCCAGCAGCCCATTTATCGGGACTAATGAAAAACTGTTTTTT. The chain couples TRBV5-6 to TRBJ1-4; D unclear. With 4 bases removed from V and 2 bases from J, the gap between germline ends came to 12 bases. The CDR3 has 15 residues. Germline V CDR1 and CDR2: SGHDT, YYEEEE.

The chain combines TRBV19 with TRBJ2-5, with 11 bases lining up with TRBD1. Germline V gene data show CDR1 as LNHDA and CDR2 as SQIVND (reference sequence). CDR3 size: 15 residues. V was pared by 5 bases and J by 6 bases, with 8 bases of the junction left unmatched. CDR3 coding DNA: TGTGCCAGTAGTCCCCGGACAGGGGGCGCGCAGACCCAGTACTTC. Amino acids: CASSPRTGGAQTQYF.

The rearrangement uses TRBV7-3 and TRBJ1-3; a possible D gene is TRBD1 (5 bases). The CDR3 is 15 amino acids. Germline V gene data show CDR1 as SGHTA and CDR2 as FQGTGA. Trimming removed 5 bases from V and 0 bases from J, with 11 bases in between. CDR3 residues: CASSEGGTSGNTIYF. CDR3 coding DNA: TGTGCCAGCAGCGAAGGAGGGACCTCTGGAAACACCATATATTTT.

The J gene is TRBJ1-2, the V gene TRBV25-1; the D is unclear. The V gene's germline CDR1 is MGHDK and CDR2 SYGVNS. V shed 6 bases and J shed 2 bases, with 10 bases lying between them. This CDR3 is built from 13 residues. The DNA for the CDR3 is TGTGCCAGCAGGGCCCCATCAAACTATGGCTACACCTTC. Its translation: CASRAPSNYGYTF.

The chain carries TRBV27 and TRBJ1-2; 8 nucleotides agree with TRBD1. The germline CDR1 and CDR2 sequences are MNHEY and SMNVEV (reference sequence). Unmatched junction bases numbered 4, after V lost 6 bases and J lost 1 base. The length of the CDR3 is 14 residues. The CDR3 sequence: CASSLTGVNYGYTF. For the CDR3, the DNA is TGTGCCAGCAGCCTGACAGGGGTTAACTATGGCTACACCTTC.

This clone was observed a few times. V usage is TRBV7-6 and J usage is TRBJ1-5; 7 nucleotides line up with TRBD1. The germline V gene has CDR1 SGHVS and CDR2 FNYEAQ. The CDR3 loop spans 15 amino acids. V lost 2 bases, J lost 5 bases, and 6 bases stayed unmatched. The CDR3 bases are TGTGCCAGCAGCTTAAATGTAGGGACAGATCAGCCCCAGCATTTT. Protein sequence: CASSLNVGTDQPQHF.

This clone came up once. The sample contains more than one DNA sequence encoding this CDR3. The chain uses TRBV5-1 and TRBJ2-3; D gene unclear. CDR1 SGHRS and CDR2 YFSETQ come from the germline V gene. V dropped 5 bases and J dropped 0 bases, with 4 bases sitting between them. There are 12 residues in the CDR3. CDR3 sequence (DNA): TGCGCCAGCAGTCCTAGCACAGATACGCAGTATTTT. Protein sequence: CASSPSTDTQYF. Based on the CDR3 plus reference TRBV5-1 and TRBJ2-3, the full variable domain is KAGVTQTPRYLIKTRGQQVTLSCSPISGHRSVSWYQQTPGQGLQFLFEYFSETQRNKGNFPGRFSGRQFSNSRSEMNVSTLELGDSALYLCASSPSTDTQYFGPGTRLTVL.

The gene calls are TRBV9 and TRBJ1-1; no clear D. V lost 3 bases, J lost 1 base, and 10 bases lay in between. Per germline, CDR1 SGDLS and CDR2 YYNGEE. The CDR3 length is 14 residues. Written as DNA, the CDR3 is TGTGCCAGCAGCGGAAATGCAGAGAACACTGAAGCTTTCTTT. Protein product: CASSGNAENTEAFF. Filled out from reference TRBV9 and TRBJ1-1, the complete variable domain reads DSGVTQTPKHLITATGQRVTLRCSPRSGDLSVYWYQQSLDQGLQFLIQYYNGEERAKGNILERFSAQQFPDLHSELNLSSLELGDSALYFCASSGNAENTEAFFGQGTRLTVV.

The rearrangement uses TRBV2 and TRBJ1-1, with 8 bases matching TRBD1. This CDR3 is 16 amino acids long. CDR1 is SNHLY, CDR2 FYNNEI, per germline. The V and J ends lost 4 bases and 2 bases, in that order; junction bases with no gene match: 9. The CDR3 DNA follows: TGTGCCAGCAGTGTGTGGCAGGGGGCAGTAAACACTGAAGCTTTCTTT. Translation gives CASSVWQGAVNTEAFF.

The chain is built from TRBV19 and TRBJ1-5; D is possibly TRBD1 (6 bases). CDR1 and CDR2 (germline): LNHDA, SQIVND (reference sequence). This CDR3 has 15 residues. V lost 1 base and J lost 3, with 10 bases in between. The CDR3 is CASSIVQGSNQPQHF. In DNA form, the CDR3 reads TGTGCCAGTAGTATAGTACAGGGTTCCAATCAGCCCCAGCATTTT. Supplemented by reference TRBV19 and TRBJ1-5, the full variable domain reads DGGITQSPKYLFRKEGQNVTLSCEQNLNHDAMYWYRQDPGQGLRLIYYSQIVNDFQKGDIAEGYSVSREKKESFPLTVTSAQKNPTAFYLCASSIVQGSNQPQHFGDGTRLSIL.

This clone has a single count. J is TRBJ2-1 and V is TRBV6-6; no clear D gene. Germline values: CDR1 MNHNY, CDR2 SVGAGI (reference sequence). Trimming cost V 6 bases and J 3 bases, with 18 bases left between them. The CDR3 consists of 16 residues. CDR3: CASRPVDTIDYNEQFF. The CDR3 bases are TGTGCCAGCAGACCAGTCGACACGATTGACTACAATGAGCAGTTCTTC.

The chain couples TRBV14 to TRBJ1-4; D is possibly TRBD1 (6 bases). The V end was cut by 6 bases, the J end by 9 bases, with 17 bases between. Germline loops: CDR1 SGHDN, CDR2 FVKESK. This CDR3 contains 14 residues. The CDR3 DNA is TGTGCCAGCAGTCGTACAAGACAGGCCCAAAAACTGTTTTTT. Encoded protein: CASSRTRQAQKLFF.

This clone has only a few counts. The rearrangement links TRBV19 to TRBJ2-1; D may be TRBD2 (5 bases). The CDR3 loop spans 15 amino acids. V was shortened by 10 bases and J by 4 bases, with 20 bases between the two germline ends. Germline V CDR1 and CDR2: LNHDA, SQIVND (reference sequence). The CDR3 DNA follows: TGTGCCACCTCCCCCGCCCGGAGGCTTTACAATGAGCAGTTCTTC. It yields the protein CATSPARRLYNEQFF.

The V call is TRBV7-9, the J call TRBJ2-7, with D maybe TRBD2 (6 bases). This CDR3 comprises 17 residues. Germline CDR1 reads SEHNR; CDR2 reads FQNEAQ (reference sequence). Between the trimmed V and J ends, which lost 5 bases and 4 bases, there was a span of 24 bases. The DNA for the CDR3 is TGTGCCAGCAGCCCGAAGGCCGGTTCAGCGGGTTCTTACGAGCAGTACTTC. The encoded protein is CASSPKAGSAGSYEQYF.

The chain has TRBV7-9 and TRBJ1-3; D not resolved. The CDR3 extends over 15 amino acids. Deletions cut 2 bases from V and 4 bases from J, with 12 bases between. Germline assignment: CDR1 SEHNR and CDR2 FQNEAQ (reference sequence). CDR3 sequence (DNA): TGTGCCAGCAGCTTAATCGCCTCTGCGGGAAACACCATATATTTT. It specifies CASSLIASAGNTIYF.

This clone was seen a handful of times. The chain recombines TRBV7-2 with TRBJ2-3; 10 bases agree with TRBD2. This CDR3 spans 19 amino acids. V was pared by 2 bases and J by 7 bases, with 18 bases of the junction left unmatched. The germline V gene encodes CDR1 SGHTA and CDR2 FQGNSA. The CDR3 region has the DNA TGTGCCAGCAGCTTATCCCACCACCAGCGGGAGGGTACAGGGCATACGCAGTATTTT. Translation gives CASSLSHHQREGTGHTQYF.